This TCR beta chain was sequenced in a study of CD8+ T cells in alopecia areata (dated by TCRdb to between 2018 and 2020). Turning to the overall study: Treated patients were enrolled in an open-label pilot trial of oral tofacitinib at 5 to 10 mg twice daily for moderate-to-severe alopecia areata. Patients received tofacitinib for 6 to 18 months and were then followed off drug for 6 months to check for delayed response and recurrence. To study T cell clonal expansion in alopecia areata, the researchers applied high-throughput TCRbeta sequencing to both the C3H/HeJ mouse model and human patients. In humans, TCRbeta sequencing was performed on scalp tissue and on sorted CD4+ and CD8+ peripheral blood T cells from healthy controls and from patients with patchy or totalis/universalis alopecia areata. Patients on tofacitinib were biopsied at baseline and after 4 and 24 weeks of treatment, and several of the patients also had a later scalp biopsy. Scalp clonality was compared across normal scalp (n=4), patchy alopecia areata scalp (n=8), and alopecia totalis/universalis scalp (n=8). The RNA source kit depended on sample type: the PAXgene miRNA kit for fixed scalp, the miRNeasy kit for PBMCs, and the RNeasy kit for mouse skin. TCRbeta CDR3 regions were amplified by immunoSEQ multiplex PCR with 35 Vbeta forward and 13 Jbeta reverse primers. Study-wide conclusions, independent of this receptor: Lesional scalp, especially in alopecia totalis/universalis, showed higher clonality and more expanded CD8+ clones than normal scalp, suggesting antigenic drive. Unlike mouse skin, which is dominated by gammadelta T cells, normal human skin has resident alphabeta T cells that are also sequenced, and this complicates analysis of the scalp TCR repertoire. Compared with mice, TCR sequences shared between patients were less clear, possibly partly because of HLA diversity across the patient population.

V sheds 6 bases and J sheds 0 bases, leaving 10 bases between their ends. The CDR3 starts with the cysteine, ends with the phenylalanine, and has 14 residues. Only CDR3 DNA is held: 42 bases, read in frame from base 1. For CDR1 and CDR2, the germline V gene (reference sequence) lists SEHNR and FQNEAQ. The time point label on this specimen signifies: baseline before oral tofacitinib. Lesional scalp punch biopsies and peripheral blood were collected from alopecia areata patients. PBMCs were separated by density centrifugation and stained for CD3, CD4 and CD8, after which CD4+ and CD8+ T cells were sorted on a FACSAria. Libraries came from the immunoSEQ multiplex PCR assay. For TCR sequencing, RNA was extracted from every sample and reverse transcribed into cDNA to serve as template. First-strand cDNA was synthesized using SuperScript III with a 2:1 mix of oligo-dT and random hexamers. A synthetic immune receptor repertoire was used to assess amplification bias, and residual bias was removed computationally. On the study's bioinformatics: After raw reads were preprocessed to remove errors, the CDR3 was defined following IMGT conventions as running from the conserved cysteine to phenylalanine. To get clonality, Shannon entropy was normalized by log2 of the number of productive unique TCRs and the result was subtracted from 1. Scalp TCRbeta sequences were cross-referenced with sorted blood CD4 and CD8 repertoires so that the CD4 or CD8 identity of scalp clones could be inferred. The source is immuneACCESS, and TCRdb retained only in-frame sequences with V and J called. Part of the clones is not carried over; for the studies checked, unresolved V genes explain less than half of this, and the remainder is unexplained. That table supplies the V and J calls and clone size; D and trimming were determined from the DNA. The sample table records 150,000 to 190,000 clones; about 53% of these occur just once. Approximately 19% of the sample is in the top ten clones.

Worth noting for this clone: The antigen it recognizes is unknown. No per-base quality is available; no much larger clone lies one base away.

The sequence was obtained from a human donor with alopecia areata. Sequencing used CD8+ T cells sorted from blood, obtained at week 0. The sequence joins TRBV7-9 to TRBJ2-3; a weak D assignment points to TRBD2 (5 bases agree). The sequenced DNA: TGTGCCAGCAGTTGGAGCGGTAGCACAGATACGCAGTATTTT. The translation is CASSWSGSTDTQYF.